Within the sample, the clone carrying this T cell receptor beta chain is medium-sized (0.01 to 0.1%). These gene names are mouse names. Read data end 1 residue before the CDR3 end; the end is taken from the germline J gene. The data originate from a study of tissue T cells after allogeneic stem cell transplantation. Clones were read by immunoSEQ multiplex PCR, and TCRdb kept only the in-frame ones, dropping some. The sample lists some 6,100 clones, around half occurring once. The time point is: mouse harvest day 14 after allogeneic transplant. Mouse grafts combined 10^7 T-cell-depleted bone marrow cells with 10^6 splenic CD5+ T cells. The CDR3 consists of 17 residues. Looked up from germline, CDR1 is KGHTA and CDR2 is FQNQQP.

This clonotype originated in a female BALB/c mouse given C57BL/6 T cells with graft-versus-host disease after an allogeneic hematopoietic cell transplant. The sequenced sample consisted of gut tissue. V usage is TRBV23 and J usage is TRBJ1-4. CDR3: CSSSQSGKKISNERLFF. The part of the CDR3 DNA that was read is TGCTCCAGCAGTCAATCGGGGAAGAAAATTTCCAACGAAAGATTATTT.